The clone carrying this T cell receptor beta chain was detected ten times or more. The data stem from a study of human T cells and chemical hapten exposure. The overall study: Patients were mainly female, each with alopecia areata, totalis or universalis.

In the library, unique molecular identifiers were attached to individual cDNA molecules. The authors' processing: Counts of TCRs in each sample centred on a median of around 96,000 and extended from about 24,000 to 680,000. TCRdb called the RACE reads again in MiXCR, with one record for every CDR3 protein. The V and J calls and clone size come from TCRdb's table, not from the authors' own analysis. The table includes 80,000 to 100,000 distinct CDR3 sequences, 7.5% to 9.5% detected once. The time point denotes: patch test 1, 2 weeks after DPC sensitization. Sample treatment: therapeutic diphenylcyclopropenone sensitization with weekly scalp DPC. Extraction of total RNA was performed on unfractionated whole blood. Trimming took off 7 bases at V and 9 bases at J, with 13 bases between the two ends. This CDR3 is built from 12 residues. Per the germline V gene, CDR1 is ENHRY and CDR2 is SYGVKD.

The chain couples TRBV10-3 to TRBJ2-1, with TRBD1 as a possible D gene (5 bases). Sequenced here: whole blood, sampled in connection with sensitization to the hapten diphenylcyclopropenone (DPC). This receptor was identified in a woman aged 25-40 years with alopecia areata. Some clones in this sample may be carry-over from other donors' samples. CDR3 DNA: TGTGCCATCACCGGGCAAGGGGTTGAGCAGTTCTTC. Protein sequence: CAITGQGVEQFF.